This TCR beta chain emerged from a study of shared clonotypes between healthy human individuals. In germline, CDR1 is SGHTA, CDR2 FQGNSA. Between the trimmed V and J ends, which lost 5 bases and 4 bases, there was a span of 8 bases. This CDR3 is 12 amino acids long. This clone has only one observation. Assay used: immunoSEQ multiplex PCR; TCRdb lists only in-frame clones, some missing. The repertoire consists of roughly 1 million clones, with under 80% occurring once and the leading ten covering approximately 1.5%. The TCR sequence derives from a man aged 18 to 29 in good health. Sequenced: memory CD4+ T cells sorted from blood. Noted subset: CD45RA-negative fraction. The V gene is TRBV7-2, the J gene TRBJ2-5, with D tentatively TRBD1 (6 bases). In DNA, the CDR3 is TGTGCCAGCAGCCGACAGGCAGAGACCCAGTACTTC. Protein: CASSRQAETQYF. The variable domain in full, completed from reference TRBV7-2 and TRBJ2-5, reads GAGVSQSPSNKVTEKGKDVELRCDPISGHTALYWYRQSLGQGLEFLIYFQGNSAPDKSGLPSDRFSAERTGGSVSTLTIQRTQQEDSAVYLCASSRQAETQYFGPGTRLLVL.